This TCR beta chain was sequenced for a study of blood T cell repertoires in COVID-19. For the study at large: Sites across the United States, Italy and Spain contributed samples from acute and convalescent COVID-19. T cells, B-cell-depleted T cells, or PBMCs provided the cDNA or gDNA that served as material.

Trimming shortened V by 2 bases and J by 6 bases, and 12 bases separated the two germline ends. The CDR3 spans 14 residues. The germline gives CDR1 SGHTS, CDR2 YDEGEE. Original processing notes: Amplification from reference gene primers served as the basis for estimated nucleated cell counts. Sequencing was performed with immunoSEQ multiplex PCR; in TCRdb, only in-frame clones are kept and a portion is missing. D and trimming come from the DNA, and the V and J calls and clone size come from that table. Of more than 200,000 clones listed, more than 70% are singletons. This clone turned up a few times. This TCR was recovered from a middle-aged man with active or convalescent COVID-19. The specimen sequenced was peripheral blood. The chain is built from TRBV5-8 and TRBJ1-5, with D possibly being TRBD1 (6 bases). CDR3 loop: CASSFNLGAQPQHF. The CDR3 bases are TGTGCCAGCAGCTTTAACTTGGGGGCTCAGCCCCAGCATTTT. Complete variable domain (other parts from reference TRBV5-8 and TRBJ1-5): EAGVTQSPTHLIKTRGQQATLRCSPISGHTSVYWYQQALGLGLQFLLWYDEGEERNRGNFPPRFSGRQFPNYSSELNVNALELEDSALYLCASSFNLGAQPQHFGDGTRLSIL.